This TCR beta chain appears in the sequencing data of a study of liver allograft versus peripheral blood T cells. Study details: A comparison was made between T cell receptor repertoires in transplanted livers and those in recipients' peripheral blood.

TCRdb re-analysed the reads in MiXCR, keeping a single row per CDR3 protein. The sample contains under 1,400 distinct CDR3 sequences, under 25% of which appear only once. CDR3 length: 14 residues. Germline assignment: CDR1 MNHEY and CDR2 SMNVEV (reference sequence). This clonotype was observed once. Its cognate antigen is unknown. A far bigger clonotype differs at one base, so this is likely a read error. Study outcomes and limitations: Repertoires of T cell receptors that resided inside liver allografts reportedly differed from those in peripheral blood.

The source is a human patient who had a liver transplant. Some T cells may be the graft donor's. The gene calls are TRBV27 and TRBJ1-1, with 8 bases fitting TRBD1. The CDR3 here is CASRWTGRLTEAIF. CDR3 DNA: TGTGCCAGCAGGTGGACAGGGAGACTTACTGAAGCTATCTTT.